This T cell receptor beta chain was found in a study of CD8 T cells in Susac syndrome. RNA, at roughly 0.5 to 1 ug, was reverse transcribed with random hexamers. One entry per CDR3 protein, called by TCRdb with MiXCR from the immunoSEQ multiplex PCR reads. This sample has about 140,000 distinct CDR3 sequences, with roughly 95% found just once. The CDR3 length is 15 residues. The germline CDR1 and CDR2 sequences are SQVTM and ANQGSEA. The V and J ends lost 4 bases and 6 bases respectively, with 19 bases between them. The rearrangement joins TRBV29-1 to TRBJ2-1; the D call may be TRBD1 or TRBD2 (5 bases each). This clonotype originated in a human donor with multiple sclerosis. The sequencing input was CD4+ T cells from PBMCs. CDR3 sequence (DNA): TGCAGCGTTGCCACCGGGACCCCACCTGGCAATGAGCAGTTCTTC. Translation gives CSVATGTPPGNEQFF.